Presented here are 22 T cell receptor beta chains from one specimen sequenced in a study of blood T cell repertoires in COVID-19. The method was immunoSEQ multiplex PCR; TCRdb's version includes in-frame clones alone and lacks a portion of them. The data hold around 90,000 clones, with 75% to 90% observed a single time. Sequencing input: peripheral blood. The receptors were gathered from a human donor in a cohort sampled during active COVID-19.

This clone was counted only a few times. The V gene is TRBV6-5, the J gene TRBJ1-6; D remains unclear. The CDR3 covers 15 residues. Germline CDR1 reads MNHEY; CDR2 reads SVGAGI. The V and J ends lost 0 bases and 8 bases respectively, with 11 bases between them. The CDR3 sequence: CASSYSGERDSPLHF. The DNA for the CDR3 is TGTGCCAGCAGTTACTCGGGAGAACGGGATTCACCCCTCCACTTT.

This chain uses TRBV7-6 with TRBJ2-3; D not certain. CDR3 length: 15 residues. V lost 3 bases and J 3 bases, leaving 13 bases between the germline ends. Germline V gene data show CDR1 as SGHVS and CDR2 as FNYEAQ. In nucleotides, the CDR3 is TGTGCCAGCAGCTTTGGGTTAGCCCAGACAGATACGCAGTATTTT. This encodes CASSFGLAQTDTQYF.

This clone was counted many times. The chain recombines TRBV6-2 or TRBV6-3 with TRBJ2-1; D may be TRBD2 (6 bases). The CDR3 runs 17 residues. V gave up 0 bases and J gave up 4 bases, with 16 bases separating them. Germline CDR1 reads MNHEY; CDR2 reads SVGEGT. Written as DNA, the CDR3 is TGTGCCAGCAGTTACTCCCCCCCCCGCGGGGTTTACAATGAGCAGTTCTTC. This codes for CASSYSPPRGVYNEQFF.

This chain uses TRBV13 with TRBJ2-5; 8 bases line up with TRBD2. The CDR3 has 16 residues. The germline CDR1 and CDR2 sequences are PRHDT and FYEKMQ (reference sequence). Trimming cost V 6 bases and J 1 base; bases outside gene matches: 10. CDR3 protein: CASRHLGRGAQETQYF. CDR3 bases: TGTGCCAGCAGGCACCTCGGGCGGGGGGCCCAAGAGACCCAGTACTTC.

The V call is TRBV2, the J call TRBJ2-5, with 9 bases aligning to TRBD1. The V gene end was trimmed by 1 base and the J gene end by 1 base; junction bases not matched to a gene: 1. Germline V CDR1 and CDR2: SNHLY, FYNNEI. CDR3 size: 15 residues. The CDR3 spells CASSEEGQGQETQYF. CDR3 DNA: TGTGCCAGCAGTGAAGAGGGACAGGGCCAAGAGACCCAGTACTTC.

V gene TRBV6-6 combines with J gene TRBJ1-1; no clear D. Germline V gene lookup returns CDR1 MNHNY and CDR2 SVGAGI (reference sequence). Trimming shortened V by 6 bases and J by 4 bases, and 15 bases separated the two germline ends. The length of the CDR3 is 14 residues. CDR3 DNA sequence: TGTGCCAGCAGCACCAGGCGCCGGCTCACTGAAGCTTTCTTT. Its protein is CASSTRRRLTEAFF.

This chain's CDR3 is CASSPLRGGSDTQYF. CDR3 DNA sequence: TGTGCCAGCAGCCCCCTTCGGGGGGGTTCAGATACGCAGTATTTT. The chain recombines TRBV11-2 with TRBJ2-3; 8 bases match TRBD2. The CDR3 consists of 15 residues. The V and J ends lost 5 bases and 4 bases, in that order; junction bases with no gene match: 8. Germline CDR1 reads SGHAT; CDR2 reads FQNNGV.

The chain recombines TRBV3-1 (or the pseudogene TRBV3-2) with TRBJ2-1, with 8 bases matching TRBD1. V lost 3 bases, J lost 6 bases, and 4 bases stayed unmatched. The length of the CDR3 is 14 residues. Germline V gene lookup returns CDR1 LGHDT and CDR2 YNNKEL (reference sequence). This chain's CDR3 is CASSQNTGGNEQFF. In DNA form, the CDR3 reads TGTGCCAGCAGCCAGAACACAGGGGGCAATGAGCAGTTCTTC.

Concerning this clone itself: Compared with germline, one end of the junction differs, possibly owing to a read error. The gene calls are TRBV5-1 and TRBJ2-6; D call uncertain. The CDR3 extends over 15 amino acids. From germline, CDR1 is SGHRS and CDR2 YFSETQ. The CDR3 bases are TGCGCCAGCAGCTACGGCGACTCTCGGGCCAACGTCCTGACTTTC. This encodes CASSYGDSRANVLTF.

The rearrangement links TRBV6-5 to TRBJ2-7; TRBD1 aligns across 9 bases. CDR1 MNHEY and CDR2 SVGAGI come from the germline V gene. This CDR3 has 14 residues. The V and J ends lost 5 bases and 6 bases, in that order; junction bases with no gene match: 8. Written as DNA, the CDR3 is TGTGCCAGCAGTCGACTTGGGACAGGGACCGAGCAGTACTTC. Translated, it gives CASSRLGTGTEQYF.

The genes are TRBV2 and TRBJ2-2, with D possibly being TRBD2 (6 bases). The CDR3 length is 14 residues. The germline V and J ends were trimmed by 3 bases and 7 bases, with 12 bases remaining between them. The germline gives CDR1 SNHLY, CDR2 FYNNEI. The CDR3 nucleotides are TGTGCCAGCAGTGACCCGGGGAGGAACGGGGAGCTGTTTTTT. Residues: CASSDPGRNGELFF. The full variable domain, in which reference TRBV2 and TRBJ2-2 provide the parts outside the CDR3, is EPEVTQTPSHQVTQMGQEVILRCVPISNHLYFYWYRQILGQKVEFLVSFYNNEISEKSEIFDDQFSVERPDGSNFTLKIRSTKLEDSAMYFCASSDPGRNGELFFGEGSRLTVL.

The chain has TRBV27 and TRBJ2-7; 11 bases line up with TRBD1. Germline-derived CDR1 and CDR2 are MNHEY and SMNVEV (reference sequence). Trimming cost V 3 bases and J 7 bases; bases outside gene matches: 8. CDR3 length: 15 amino acids. CDR3 nucleotide sequence: TGTGCCAGCAGTTTTTACCGGGACAGGGGGGGTGAGCAGTACTTC. Its protein product is CASSFYRDRGGEQYF.

J is TRBJ2-1 and V is TRBV5-1; TRBD1 matches 9 bases. Germline CDR1 reads SGHRS; CDR2 reads YFSETQ. J lost 7 bases, V lost 2 bases, and 1 base had no gene match. The CDR3 has 13 residues. DNA of the CDR3: TGCGCCAGCAGCTTCGGACAGGGGAATGAGCAGTTCTTC. Translating gives CASSFGQGNEQFF.

The V and J genes are TRBV19 and TRBJ1-1; possibly TRBD1 for D (5 bases). V was shortened by 2 bases and J by 8 bases, with 18 bases between the two germline ends. Looked up from germline, CDR1 is LNHDA and CDR2 is SQIVND (reference sequence). The CDR3 covers 15 residues. CDR3 loop: CASSITRARWSEAFF. DNA for the CDR3: TGTGCCAGTAGTATAACCAGGGCCCGATGGAGCGAAGCTTTCTTT.

The chain is built from TRBV6-2 or TRBV6-3 and TRBJ2-7; D gene ambiguous. Deletions cut 6 bases from V and 4 bases from J, with 7 bases between. The CDR3 has 11 amino acids. CDR1 is MNHEY, CDR2 SVGEGT, per germline. Here the CDR3 reads CASSALYEQYF. CDR3 DNA sequence: TGTGCCAGCAGCGCGCTTTACGAGCAGTACTTC.

The rearrangement joins TRBV23-1 to TRBJ1-5, with 9 bases aligning to TRBD1. TRBV23-1 is an ORF, and what it does is uncertain. V trimming: 11 bases; J trimming: 3 bases; junction bases outside the gene matches: 14. This CDR3 has 16 amino acids. The chain's CDR3 is CAGYRIRDRDNQPQHF. CDR3 bases: TGCGCCGGCTACAGAATCCGGGACAGGGACAATCAGCCCCAGCATTTT.

The V call is TRBV29-1, the J call TRBJ2-2, with TRBD2 identical over 7 bases. The trim removed 4 bases at V and 3 bases at J, leaving 5 bases unmatched. The CDR3 totals 14 residues. Germline values: CDR1 SQVTM, CDR2 ANQGSEA. The CDR3 nucleotides read TGCAGCGTTGTGAAGCGGGGAGACACCGGGGAGCTGTTTTTT. Its translation: CSVVKRGDTGELFF.

This clone was recorded a few times. The rearrangement links TRBV19 to TRBJ2-1; D may be TRBD2 (6 bases). Trimming cost V 0 bases and J 0 bases, with 9 bases left between them. The germline V gene has CDR1 LNHDA and CDR2 SQIVND (reference sequence). The CDR3 contains 16 residues. The CDR3, as DNA: TGTGCCAGTAGTATAGACGGGACTTCCTCCTACAATGAGCAGTTCTTC. As protein: CASSIDGTSSYNEQFF.

The chain joins TRBV28 to TRBJ2-7; 8 bases line up with TRBD1. CDR1 and CDR2 from the germline V gene are MDHEN and SYDVKM. CDR3 length equals 14 residues. V was pared by 2 bases and J by 5 bases, with 5 bases of the junction left unmatched. CDR3 in DNA: TGTGCCAGCAGTTTACCGGACAGGGCGGACGAGCAGTACTTC. Translating it yields CASSLPDRADEQYF.

V gene TRBV3-1 (or the pseudogene TRBV3-2) combines with J gene TRBJ2-1; D possibly corresponds to TRBD2 (5 bases). This CDR3 region has 11 residues. The germline CDR1 and CDR2 sequences are LGHDT and YNNKEL (reference sequence). V was clipped by 6 bases and J by 9 bases, with 9 bases between them. CDR3 sequence reads: CASRRETEQFF. The CDR3 coding sequence is TGTGCCAGCAGAAGGGAGACTGAGCAGTTCTTC.

The rearrangement joins TRBV2 to TRBJ2-1; 15 bases align to TRBD2. Germline V gives CDR1 SNHLY, CDR2 FYNNEI. The CDR3 consists of 16 residues. Germline trimming cut 6 bases from V and 6 bases from J; bases unmatched to any gene: 6. CDR3: CASRGRTSGGGNEQFF. The CDR3 nucleotides read TGTGCCAGCAGAGGGAGGACTAGCGGGGGGGGCAATGAGCAGTTCTTC. The whole variable domain, remainder taken from reference TRBV2 and TRBJ2-1, is EPEVTQTPSHQVTQMGQEVILRCVPISNHLYFYWYRQILGQKVEFLVSFYNNEISEKSEIFDDQFSVERPDGSNFTLKIRSTKLEDSAMYFCASRGRTSGGGNEQFFGPGTRLTVL.

J is TRBJ2-3 and V is TRBV7-3; D might be TRBD2 (6 bases). Looked up from germline, CDR1 is SGHTA and CDR2 is FQGTGA. Trimming took off 2 bases at V and 8 bases at J, with 17 bases between the two ends. This CDR3 has 15 amino acids. The CDR3 bases are TGTGCCAGCAGCTTATCTAATCTTGGGGGGAGTACGCAGTATTTT. Translating it yields CASSLSNLGGSTQYF.